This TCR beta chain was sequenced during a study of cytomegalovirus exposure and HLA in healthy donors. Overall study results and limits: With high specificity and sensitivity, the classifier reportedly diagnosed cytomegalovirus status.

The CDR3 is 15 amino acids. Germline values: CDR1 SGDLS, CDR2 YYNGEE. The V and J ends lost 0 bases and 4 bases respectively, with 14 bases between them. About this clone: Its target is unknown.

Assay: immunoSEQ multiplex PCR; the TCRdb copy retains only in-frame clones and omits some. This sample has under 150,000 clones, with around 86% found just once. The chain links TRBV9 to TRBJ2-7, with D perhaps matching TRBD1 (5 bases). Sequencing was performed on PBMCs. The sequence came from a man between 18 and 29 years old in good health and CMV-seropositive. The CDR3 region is CASSVALGKGYEQYF. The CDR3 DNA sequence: TGTGCCAGCAGCGTAGCTTTAGGGAAGGGGTACGAGCAGTACTTC.